These 27 T cell receptor beta chains came from one sample sequenced in a study of blood T cell repertoires in COVID-19. Libraries were prepared by immunoSEQ multiplex PCR; TCRdb keeps only in-frame clonotypes and omits some of them. This table holds more than 95,000 clones, around 83% found once. Sequences were obtained from peripheral blood. The receptor set was obtained from an elderly man with active or convalescent COVID-19.

This clone was found a few times. The genes are TRBV4-3 and TRBJ1-6; 7 bases map to TRBD1. This CDR3 comprises 14 residues. Germline lookup yields CDR1 LGHNA and CDR2 YSLEER. The trim removed 2 bases at V and 7 bases at J, leaving 2 bases unmatched. CDR3 residues: CASSQTGVNSPLHF. The CDR3 DNA reads TGCGCCAGCAGCCAAACAGGGGTGAATTCACCCCTCCACTTT.

The chain couples TRBV5-8 to TRBJ1-6; 7 bases align to TRBD1. The germline V gene has CDR1 SGHTS and CDR2 YDEGEE. V lost 2 bases to trimming and J lost 8 bases; unmatched junction nucleotides: 4. The CDR3 has 14 amino acids. The CDR3 reads CASSFGRGDSPLHF. The CDR3 nucleotides read TGTGCCAGCAGCTTCGGCAGGGGGGATTCACCCCTCCACTTT. The full variable domain, completed using reference TRBV5-8 and TRBJ1-6, is EAGVTQSPTHLIKTRGQQATLRCSPISGHTSVYWYQQALGLGLQFLLWYDEGEERNRGNFPPRFSGRQFPNYSSELNVNALELEDSALYLCASSFGRGDSPLHFGNGTRLTVT.

This clone was observed a single time. The chain links TRBV6-5 to TRBJ1-2, with TRBD1 matching over 8 bases. After removal of 0 bases from V and 8 bases from J, the junction contained 8 bases not matched to a gene. In germline, CDR1 is MNHEY, CDR2 SVGAGI. The CDR3 has 15 residues. In DNA form, the CDR3 reads TGTGCCAGCAGTTACTCGATACGGGACAGGCTGGGCTACACCTTC. This translates into CASSYSIRDRLGYTF.

This sequence joins TRBV12-3 or TRBV12-4 and TRBJ2-2; no definite D call. Trimming stripped 0 bases from V and 6 bases from J, with 5 bases between. The CDR3 consists of 13 residues. The CDR3: CASSLAQSGELFF. CDR3 sequence (DNA): TGTGCCAGCAGTTTAGCGCAGTCCGGGGAGCTGTTTTTT.

The chain combines TRBV5-1 with TRBJ2-2; the match to TRBD2 covers 11 bases. The CDR3 covers 17 residues. CDR1 and CDR2 (germline): SGHRS, YFSETQ. Germline trimming cut 4 bases from V and 0 bases from J; bases unmatched to any gene: 5. CDR3 sequence reads: CASSPTSGGSNTGELFF. CDR3 nucleotide sequence: TGCGCCAGCAGCCCTACTAGCGGGGGCTCGAACACCGGGGAGCTGTTTTTT.

The CDR3 region has the DNA TGTGCCAGTAGTATAGGTGGGACAGGGTACAATCAGCCCCAGCATTTT. This gives the protein CASSIGGTGYNQPQHF. J is TRBJ1-5 and V is TRBV19, with 9 bases fitting TRBD1. The CDR3 extends over 16 amino acids. J gave up 3 bases and V 1 base, and 4 bases lay outside the gene matches. The V gene's germline CDR1 is LNHDA and CDR2 SQIVND (reference sequence).

The J gene is TRBJ1-5, the V gene TRBV7-2; 7 bases fit TRBD1. Germline V lookup: CDR1 SGHTA, CDR2 FQGNSA. The V and J ends lost 5 bases and 3 bases, in that order; junction bases with no gene match: 16. The CDR3 consists of 18 residues. The CDR3 DNA reads as TGTGCCAGCAGCCCCCGAGTAGGTGGCAGGGGGTTCAATCAGCCCCAGCATTTT. It specifies CASSPRVGGRGFNQPQHF.

CDR3 amino acids: CASSTRYTEAFF. The CDR3 nucleotides are TGTGCCAGCAGTACCAGATACACTGAAGCTTTCTTT. This chain links TRBV25-1 with TRBJ1-1; D uncertain. The CDR3 contains 12 residues. Germline V lookup: CDR1 MGHDK, CDR2 SYGVNS. V was clipped by 5 bases and J by 3 bases, with 7 bases between them.

This chain links TRBV18 with TRBJ1-3, with a possible D match to TRBD1 (6 bases). This CDR3 has 17 residues. V lost 2 bases and J 1 base, leaving 15 bases between the germline ends. Germline loops: CDR1 KGHSH, CDR2 LQKENI. CDR3 in amino acids: CASSPTSQGISGNTIYF. Here the CDR3 DNA reads TGTGCCAGCTCACCAACTTCTCAGGGGATATCTGGAAACACCATATATTTT.

CDR3 region: CASSPGSLGQDTQYF. The CDR3 DNA reads TGTGCCAGCAGTCCGGGGAGTTTGGGACAAGATACGCAGTATTTT. The rearrangement links TRBV6-2 or TRBV6-3 to TRBJ2-3; possible D gene TRBD1, 6 bases. CDR1 is MNHEY and CDR2 is SVGEGT in the germline V gene. This CDR3 is 15 amino acids long. V lost 5 bases and J 5 bases, leaving 17 bases between the germline ends.

The J gene is TRBJ2-2, the V gene TRBV3-1 (or the pseudogene TRBV3-2); tentative D call: TRBD2 (7 bases). Germline CDR1 LGHDT, CDR2 YNNKEL (reference sequence). This CDR3 comprises 12 residues. Trimming shortened V by 3 bases and J by 15 bases, and 14 bases separated the two germline ends. The chain's CDR3 is CASSQPTGRVFF. CDR3 nucleotide sequence: TGTGCCAGCAGCCAGCCCACAGGGAGGGTGTTTTTT.

The chain links TRBV7-8 to TRBJ2-3; TRBD2 matches 9 bases. The ends lost 4 bases at V and 4 bases at J; junction bases unmatched: 9. Germline V gene lookup returns CDR1 SGHVS and CDR2 FQNEAQ. The CDR3 has 16 residues. The CDR3 DNA reads as TGTGCCAGCAGCTCCCCCAGCGGGGGGAGGGCAGATACGCAGTATTTT. Protein: CASSSPSGGRADTQYF.

The chain uses TRBV4-3 and TRBJ2-1, with D perhaps TRBD1 (5 bases). In germline, CDR1 is LGHNA, CDR2 YSLEER. The CDR3 is made up of 16 amino acids. Trimming removed 0 bases at V and 3 bases at J, with 12 bases between. The CDR3 nucleotides read TGCGCCAGCAGCCAAGAAGGATTGCAGGGCTACAATGAGCAGTTCTTC. Protein: CASSQEGLQGYNEQFF.

In this sample, this clone turned up a few times. This rearrangement joins TRBV6-5 to TRBJ1-3; D not certain. Germline assignment: CDR1 MNHEY and CDR2 SVGAGI. V was cut by 6 bases and J by 11 bases, with 23 bases left in between. The length of the CDR3 is 15 residues. CDR3 residues: CASREMTAGNDPIYF. CDR3 bases: TGTGCCAGCAGGGAGATGACGGCCGGAAACGACCCCATATATTTT.

A few counts support this clone. The rearrangement uses TRBV2 and TRBJ1-2; TRBD1 aligns across 7 bases. Germline V gene data show CDR1 as SNHLY and CDR2 as FYNNEI. The CDR3 is made up of 12 amino acids. The V segment lost 7 bases and the J segment 6 bases; nucleotides outside the gene matches: 5. Written as DNA, the CDR3 is TGTGCCAGCAACACAGGGGAGCATGGCTACACCTTC. Its translation is CASNTGEHGYTF.

This chain uses TRBV5-6 with TRBJ2-7, with 9 bases identical to TRBD1. The V gene end was trimmed by 2 bases and the J gene end by 6 bases; junction bases not matched to a gene: 12. Germline CDR1 and CDR2: SGHDT and YYEEEE. The CDR3 loop spans 16 amino acids. CDR3 bases: TGTGCCAGCAGCTTTTGGGCGGGACAGGGATACTCCGAGCAGTACTTC. Translating it yields CASSFWAGQGYSEQYF.

CDR3 protein: CAISESGGIGNTIYF. The DNA for the CDR3 is TGTGCCATCAGTGAGTCAGGGGGTATTGGAAACACCATATATTTT. V usage is TRBV10-3 and J usage is TRBJ1-3, with D maybe TRBD1 (6 bases). CDR3 length: 15 amino acids. Germline V gene lookup returns CDR1 ENHRY and CDR2 SYGVKD. V gave up 0 bases and J gave up 3 bases, with 9 bases separating them.

The chain carries TRBV5-5 and TRBJ1-1, with 9 positions matching TRBD1. CDR1 and CDR2 from the germline V gene are SGHKS and YYEKEE (reference sequence). V lost 4 bases to trimming and J lost 7 bases; unmatched junction nucleotides: 8. This CDR3 is 14 amino acids long. The CDR3 loop is CASSQRTGAGEAFF. The CDR3 nucleotides are TGTGCCAGCAGCCAGCGGACAGGGGCGGGTGAAGCTTTCTTT.

This rearrangement joins TRBV12-5 to TRBJ1-4; tentatively, D is TRBD1 (5 bases). Germline V lookup: CDR1 LGHNT, CDR2 FRNRAP. This CDR3 contains 14 residues. V lost 7 bases, J lost 10 bases, and 19 bases lay in between. The CDR3 nucleotides are TGTGCTAGTGCAGCGCAGCCTTCCCAGGGAAAACTGTTTTTT. Translating it yields CASAAQPSQGKLFF. Full variable domain (outside the CDR3, taken from reference TRBV12-5 and TRBJ1-4): DARVTQTPRHKVTEMGQEVTMRCQPILGHNTVFWYRQTMMQGLELLAYFRNRAPLDDSGMPKDRFSAEMPDATLATLKIQPSEPRDSAVYFCASAAQPSQGKLFFGSGTQLSVL.

The V call is TRBV9, the J call TRBJ2-5, with no clear D. This CDR3 is 14 amino acids long. CDR1 and CDR2 from the germline V gene are SGDLS and YYNGEE. Trimming removed 0 bases from V and 4 bases from J, with 10 bases in between. The DNA for the CDR3 is TGTGCCAGCAGCGTAGATCTCGAGGCAGAGACCCAGTACTTC. Encoded protein: CASSVDLEAETQYF.

This rearrangement joins TRBV5-6 to TRBJ1-2; possibly TRBD1 for D (5 bases). Trimming left V 4 bases short and J 3 bases short, with 10 bases between. Germline V lookup: CDR1 SGHDT, CDR2 YYEEEE. This CDR3 spans 13 amino acids. The chain's CDR3 is CASSQGHDYGYTF. The CDR3 DNA reads TGTGCCAGCAGCCAAGGACATGACTATGGCTACACCTTC.

In this sample, this clone turned up once. The CDR3, as DNA: TGTGCCAGCAGCCCCGTGGGACAGGGACCCTACAATGAGCAGTTCTTC. This encodes CASSPVGQGPYNEQFF. The chain carries TRBV3-1 (or the pseudogene TRBV3-2) and TRBJ2-1, with TRBD1 identical over 9 bases. The CDR3 contains 16 residues. V trimming: 4 bases; J trimming: 2 bases; junction bases outside the gene matches: 6. CDR1 is LGHDT and CDR2 is YNNKEL in the germline V gene (reference sequence).

The CDR3 DNA is TGTGCCAGTAGTCTGGAGGGGTTTTATGGCTACACCTTC. It translates to CASSLEGFYGYTF. The rearrangement joins TRBV19 to TRBJ1-2; the D gene is possibly TRBD1 (5 bases). Trimming left V 5 bases short and J 5 bases short, with 12 bases between. Per germline, CDR1 LNHDA and CDR2 SQIVND (reference sequence). This CDR3 has 13 residues.

The chain uses TRBV11-3 and TRBJ2-4; the D gene is possibly TRBD2 (5 bases). Looked up from germline, CDR1 is SGHNT and CDR2 is YENEEA. CDR3 length equals 17 residues. Trimming cost V 7 bases and J 3 bases, with 22 bases left between them. The CDR3 loop reads CASIIRGPVGGKNIQYF. The CDR3 coding sequence is TGTGCCAGCATCATAAGAGGGCCAGTTGGAGGCAAAAACATTCAGTACTTC.

This clone showed up just a few times. The V and J genes are TRBV4-3 and TRBJ2-3; TRBD2 matches 10 bases. Germline V gene data show CDR1 as LGHNA and CDR2 as YSLEER. The CDR3 is made up of 19 amino acids. V lost 0 bases, J lost 0 bases, and 9 bases stayed unmatched. The DNA of the CDR3 is TGCGCCAGCAGCCAAGAAGGATCGGCTAGCGGGGGTAGCACAGATACGCAGTATTTT. It is translated as CASSQEGSASGGSTDTQYF.

This CDR3 is CASSPGGFNYGYTF. DNA of the CDR3: TGTGCCAGCAGCCCAGGGGGTTTTAACTATGGCTACACCTTC. The gene calls are TRBV5-4 and TRBJ1-2; 7 bases match TRBD1. Germline values: CDR1 SGHNT, CDR2 YYREEE (reference sequence). V shed 4 bases, J shed 1 base, and the junction held 4 bases outside the gene matches. CDR3 length: 14 residues. The full variable domain, rest sourced from reference TRBV5-4 and TRBJ1-2, is ETGVTQSPTHLIKTRGQQVTLRCSSQSGHNTVSWYQQALGQGPQFIFQYYREEENGRGNFPPRFSGLQFPNYSSELNVNALELDDSALYLCASSPGGFNYGYTFGSGTRLTVV.

Comment on this clone: Other DNA sequences in this specimen translate into the identical CDR3. V is TRBV28 and J is TRBJ1-6; 8 positions match TRBD1. This CDR3 contains 14 residues. The germline gives CDR1 MDHEN, CDR2 SYDVKM. The trim removed 6 bases at V and 7 bases at J, leaving 5 bases unmatched. The CDR3 bases are TGTGCCAGCAGATTAGGACAGGGCAATTCACCCCTCCACTTT. Residues: CASRLGQGNSPLHF.